The 16 T cell receptor beta chains below come from one sample, sequenced in a study of T cells after yellow fever vaccination (dated by TCRdb to between 2019 and 2020). Read against the paper, the sample's treatment or condition label means: live attenuated yellow fever vaccine strain. To prepare the library, 5' RACE was applied. The instrument given in TCRdb is Illumina HiSeq 2500. Starting from the raw public reads, TCRdb applied fastp trimming at Q25, assembled clones with MiXCR and retained in-frame beta chains. For every CDR3 protein sequence, its rows merge into one entry that carries the most common genes and DNA. For this sample the table gives around 360,000 distinct CDR3 sequences, of which around a tenth were detected only once. Of the sample, around 20% is held by the ten largest clones. This specimen consisted of PBMCs, obtained on the day of the first yellow fever vaccination. These receptor sequences come from a man in his late teens or twenties who received the YFV17D yellow fever vaccine.

CDR3 sequence (DNA): TGTGCCAGCACGGCAGCCCTAGCCAAAAACATTCAGTACTTC. Residues: CASTAALAKNIQYF. The chain is built from TRBV13 and TRBJ2-4; D gene unclear. The V end lost 7 bases, the J end lost 0 bases, and 10 bases lay between the germline ends. Per the germline V gene, CDR1 is PRHDT and CDR2 is FYEKMQ (reference sequence). This CDR3 has 14 amino acids. The full variable domain, its missing parts supplied by reference TRBV13 and TRBJ2-4, is AAGVIQSPRHLIKEKRETATLKCYPIPRHDTVYWYQQGPGQDPQFLISFYEKMQSDKGSIPDRFSAQQFSDYHSELNMSSLELGDSALYFCASTAALAKNIQYFGAGTRLSVL.

J is TRBJ2-1 and V is TRBV6-1; TRBD2 matches at 10 bases. After removal of 6 bases from V and 9 bases from J, the junction contained 8 bases not matched to a gene. CDR1 MNHNS and CDR2 SASEGT come from the germline V gene. The CDR3 is 14 amino acids. The DNA for the CDR3 is TGTGCCAGCAGCCAAGCGGGGGGGCAGGGTGAGCAGTTCTTC. Its protein is CASSQAGGQGEQFF.

This clonotype was seen a few times. The rearrangement joins TRBV5-6 to TRBJ2-7, with D hard to call. The germline V and J ends were trimmed by 1 base and 3 bases, with 14 bases remaining between them. Germline CDR1 is SGHDT and CDR2 is YYEEEE. The CDR3 consists of 15 residues. The CDR3 loop reads CASSLMSLGYYEQYF. The CDR3 bases are TGTGCCAGCAGCTTGATGTCCCTCGGTTACTACGAGCAGTACTTC.

This clonotype was observed a few times. The chain employs TRBV6-1 and TRBJ2-6, with D uncertain. The CDR3 loop spans 13 amino acids. CDR1 and CDR2 from the germline V gene are MNHNS and SASEGT. V dropped 6 bases and J dropped 4 bases, with 7 bases sitting between them. The CDR3 DNA follows: TGTGCCAGCAGCCCAGCGGGGGCCAACGTCCTGACTTTC. Translated, it gives CASSPAGANVLTF.

This clonotype has a handful of counts. This sequence joins TRBV7-8 and TRBJ2-2, with 8 nucleotides matching TRBD2. CDR3 length equals 15 residues. Germline CDR1 reads SGHVS; CDR2 reads FQNEAQ. Trimming at V came to 3 bases and at J to 6 bases, leaving 6 bases not matched to a gene. The CDR3 reads CASSLGLGKAGELFF. The DNA for the CDR3 is TGTGCCAGCAGCTTGGGACTAGGGAAGGCCGGGGAGCTGTTTTTT.

This clonotype has more than one count but fewer than ten. The chain employs TRBV10-3 and TRBJ1-2; no reliable D call. Germline CDR1 ENHRY, CDR2 SYGVKD. The CDR3 loop spans 14 amino acids. V gave up 0 bases and J gave up 4 bases, with 9 bases separating them. CDR3 loop: CAISESSVTYGYTF. CDR3 sequence (DNA): TGTGCCATCAGTGAGTCATCAGTTACCTATGGCTACACCTTC.

In its sample, this clonotype was seen a few times. The rearrangement joins TRBV7-2 to TRBJ2-7; D not certain. The CDR3 is made up of 13 amino acids. V was pared by 5 bases and J by 0 bases, with 8 bases between. CDR1 is SGHTA, CDR2 FQGNSA, per germline. CDR3 DNA sequence: TGTGCCAGCAGCCTCAGGACCTCCTACGAGCAGTACGTC. Its translation: CASSLRTSYEQYV.

The chain employs TRBV7-2 and TRBJ2-7, with TRBD2 matching over 8 bases. This CDR3 is built from 16 residues. V was clipped by 1 base and J by 0 bases; unmatched bases: 5. Germline CDR1 reads SGHTA; CDR2 reads FQGNSA. CDR3 sequence: CASSLGAGGGSYEQYF. In DNA form, the CDR3 reads TGTGCCAGCAGCTTAGGGGCGGGGGGTGGCTCCTACGAGCAGTACTTC.

V and J are TRBV24-1 and TRBJ2-4; D call uncertain. The V and J ends lost 1 base and 9 bases respectively, with 6 bases between them. CDR3 length equals 12 residues. Germline V gives CDR1 KGHDR, CDR2 SFDVKD. CDR3 in DNA: TGTGCCACCAGTGATTTCGGTCCCATTCAGTACTTC. Residues: CATSDFGPIQYF.

This clonotype was counted many times. The J gene is TRBJ2-1, the V gene TRBV10-2; D uncertain. V was trimmed by 4 bases and J by 1 base, leaving 8 bases between them. The germline gives CDR1 WSHSY, CDR2 SAAADI. This CDR3 contains 14 residues. Here the CDR3 DNA reads TGCGCCAGCAGTGCCGCTAGTTCCTACAATGAGCAGTTCTTC. Its protein product is CASSAASSYNEQFF.

The chain links TRBV5-1 to TRBJ2-5, with 11 bases lining up with TRBD1. The V gene end was trimmed by 4 bases and the J gene end by 5 bases; junction bases not matched to a gene: 7. Germline assignment: CDR1 SGHRS and CDR2 YFSETQ. The CDR3 is 15 amino acids. The CDR3 region has the DNA TGCGCCAGCAGCCAAGGACAGGGGGCTTGGGAGACCCAGTACTTC. Amino acid sequence: CASSQGQGAWETQYF.

This clonotype was seen at least ten times. The chain carries TRBV27 and TRBJ1-1, with 8 bases that match TRBD1. V gave up 5 bases and J gave up 1 base; unmatched junction bases: 6. CDR1 and CDR2 (germline): MNHEY, SMNVEV (reference sequence). This CDR3 region has 15 residues. The DNA for the CDR3 is TGTGCCAGCAGTCCCCTCGGACAGGGGAACACTGAAGCTTTCTTT. Amino acid sequence: CASSPLGQGNTEAFF.

This clonotype was seen at least ten times. The chain has TRBV5-1 and TRBJ2-5; 9 bases align to TRBD1. CDR3 length: 14 residues. The germline gives CDR1 SGHRS, CDR2 YFSETQ. The V and J ends lost 2 bases and 3 bases, in that order; junction bases with no gene match: 2. CDR3: CASSFGTGKETQYF. The CDR3 nucleotides are TGCGCCAGCAGCTTCGGGACAGGGAAAGAGACCCAGTACTTC.

This clonotype was counted between two and nine times. The rearrangement uses TRBV5-4 and TRBJ2-1, with a weak D call TRBD2 (6 bases). V was trimmed by 4 bases and J by 7 bases, leaving 21 bases between them. The CDR3 contains 16 residues. Per germline, CDR1 SGHNT and CDR2 YYREEE (reference sequence). The DNA for the CDR3 is TGTGCCAGCAGCCCCGCGGGCGGGGTATTAAGGAATGAGCAGTTCTTC. Amino acid sequence: CASSPAGGVLRNEQFF. Drawing the rest from reference TRBV5-4 and TRBJ2-1, the complete variable domain is ETGVTQSPTHLIKTRGQQVTLRCSSQSGHNTVSWYQQALGQGPQFIFQYYREEENGRGNFPPRFSGLQFPNYSSELNVNALELDDSALYLCASSPAGGVLRNEQFFGPGTRLTVL.

This clonotype was seen a handful of times. DNA for the CDR3: TGTGCCAGCAGCCCAGGCCCGGGTCTACTCGATGAGCAGTTCTTC. It specifies CASSPGPGLLDEQFF. The gene calls are TRBV3-1 and TRBJ2-1; no reliable D call. Trimming removed 4 bases at V and 8 bases at J, with 18 bases between. There are 15 residues in the CDR3. Germline V gene data show CDR1 as LGHDT and CDR2 as YNNKEL (reference sequence).

In its sample, this clonotype was seen many times. The V call is TRBV5-1, the J call TRBJ1-1; D possibly corresponds to TRBD1 (5 bases). This CDR3 spans 14 amino acids. From germline, CDR1 is SGHRS and CDR2 YFSETQ. Deletions cut 0 bases from V and 5 bases from J, with 11 bases between. This CDR3 is CASSLAGGGTEAFF. DNA of the CDR3: TGCGCCAGCAGCTTGGCCGGGGGAGGAACTGAAGCTTTCTTT.